These T cell receptor beta chains were read from a single sample in a study of cytomegalovirus exposure and HLA in healthy donors. Some clones are missing from TCRdb's copy, which holds only in-frame ones; the method was immunoSEQ multiplex PCR. Among 90,000 to 120,000 clones, approximately 84% were seen once, and the ten largest hold 2% to 2.5%. Sequenced input: PBMCs. The source of these receptors is a man in his thirties or forties in good health and CMV-seronegative. The CDR3 runs from the conserved cysteine through the conserved F or W. D genes are given only for firm matches. Expanded clones are given a class, and other clones once, few, many or no size at all.

TRBJ1-2 | TRBD1 | TRBV5-1 | NA | TGCGCCAGCAGCGGGTACAGGGGGCCTAACTATGGCTACACCTTC | CASSGYRGPNYGYTF
TRBJ2-5 | NA | TRBV6-6 | NA | TGTGCCAGCAGCCTCAGTGGGAGAGAGACCCAGTACTTC | CASSLSGRETQYF
TRBJ2-2 | NA | TRBV7-8 | NA | TGTGCCAGCAACTTGCCTATCACCGGGGAGCTGTTTTTT | CASNLPITGELFF
TRBJ2-5 | NA | TRBV6-5 | NA | TGTGCCAGCAGTTACCGTAGACTAGGGGAGACCCAGTACTTC | CASSYRRLGETQYF
TRBJ2-3 | NA | TRBV20-1 | NA | TGCAGTGGCAAGCTGGAGGTGCAGTATTTT | CSGKLEVQYF
TRBJ1-2 | NA | TRBV7-2 | NA | TGTGCCAGCAGCTTACAGGGGAACTATGGCTACACCTTC | CASSLQGNYGYTF
TRBJ2-5 | NA | TRBV29-1 | NA | TGCAGCGTTGAAGCGGCGGGGCGTAGCTACCAAGAGACCCAGTACTTC | CSVEAAGRSYQETQYF
TRBJ2-3 | NA | TRBV10-1 | NA | TGCGCCAGCAGCGTAGGGGGTGTAACAGATACGCAGTATTTT | CASSVGGVTDTQYF
TRBJ1-1 | TRBD1 | TRBV2 | NA | TGTGCCAGCAGGGGACAGGGAAGGACTGAAGCTTTCTTT | CASRGQGRTEAFF
TRBJ2-7 | NA | TRBV2 | NA | TGTGCCAGCAACGTCTTGCGAGAGCAGTACTTC | CASNVLREQYF
TRBJ1-2 | NA | TRBV25-1 | few | TGTGCCAGCAGTGAATTTGGCGGATATGGCTACACCTTC | CASSEFGGYGYTF
TRBJ2-4 | NA | TRBV30 | NA | TGTGCCTGGAGTGAATTAGCTCCTATGGCCAAAAACATTCAGTACTTC | CAWSELAPMAKNIQYF
TRBJ1-2 | TRBD1 | TRBV9 | NA | TGTGCCAGCAGCCCGCCGACAGGGGTAGGTTTTGGCTACACCTTC | CASSPPTGVGFGYTF
TRBJ1-3 | NA | TRBV6-1 | NA | TGTGCCAGCAGCTCTCCCGGGACACGTAGAAACACCATATATTTT | CASSSPGTRRNTIYF
TRBJ2-2 | NA | TRBV29-1 | NA | TGCAGCGTTTGTCAGGGGTACACCGGGGAGCTGTTTTTT | CSVCQGYTGELFF
TRBJ1-5 | NA | TRBV5-1 | NA | TGCGCCAGCAGCTTGGGCGGGGATAGCAATCAGCCCCAGCATTTT | CASSLGGDSNQPQHF
TRBJ2-1 | NA | TRBV6-1 | NA | TGTGCCAGCAGCGGCGGGCGGGCCTCCTACAATGAGCAGTTCTTC | CASSGGRASYNEQFF
TRBJ2-1 | TRBD1 | TRBV28 | NA | TGTGCCAGCAGTTTGATTGGACAGGGGGCCCACAATGAGCAGTTCTTC | CASSLIGQGAHNEQFF
TRBJ2-7 | TRBD2 | TRBV29-1 | NA | TGCAGCGTTGAAACCGGGACTATTCCTCTCGAGCAGTACTTC | CSVETGTIPLEQYF
TRBJ2-5 | TRBD2 | TRBV11-2 | NA | TGTGCCAGCAGCGTAACTAGCGGGGGTAAAGAGACCCAGTACTTC | CASSVTSGGKETQYF
TRBJ1-1 | NA | TRBV18 | NA | TGTGCCAGCTCACCACTATGGATGGGGGCCACTGAAGCTTTCTTT | CASSPLWMGATEAFF
TRBJ1-1 | TRBD1 | TRBV6-1 | few | TGTGCCAGCAGTGAAAGGGACAGGGCTGAAGCTTTCTTT | CASSERDRAEAFF
TRBJ1-5 | NA | TRBV4-1 | NA | TGCGCCAGCAGCCCAACATTGGCACAGCCCCAGCATTTT | CASSPTLAQPQHF
TRBJ1-4 | NA | TRBV6-5 | NA | TGTGCCAGCAGGCGGACAGCCTCAAATGAAAAACTGTTTTTT | CASRRTASNEKLFF
TRBJ2-3 | TRBD2 | TRBV6-4 | NA | TGTGCCAGCAGTGACTCTAGCGGGGGGGCAGATACGCAGTATTTT | CASSDSSGGADTQYF
TRBJ2-3 | NA | TRBV28 | NA | TGTGCCAGCACCGGACAAGTCCGGGGGACAGATACGCAGTATTTT | CASTGQVRGTDTQYF
TRBJ2-3 | TRBD2 | TRBV4-1 | NA | TGCGCCAGCAGCCAAGAGGCGGTAGCGGGGATTCTCACAGATACGCAGTATTTT | CASSQEAVAGILTDTQYF
TRBJ2-3 | TRBD2 | TRBV2 | NA | TGTGCCAGCAGTGCCAGTTTAGCGGGGTCATCGGATACGCAGTATTTT | CASSASLAGSSDTQYF
TRBJ1-1 | NA | TRBV30 | NA | TGTGCCTGGAGTGGGGGCGGTGGTGGTACTGAAGCTTTCTTT | CAWSGGGGGTEAFF